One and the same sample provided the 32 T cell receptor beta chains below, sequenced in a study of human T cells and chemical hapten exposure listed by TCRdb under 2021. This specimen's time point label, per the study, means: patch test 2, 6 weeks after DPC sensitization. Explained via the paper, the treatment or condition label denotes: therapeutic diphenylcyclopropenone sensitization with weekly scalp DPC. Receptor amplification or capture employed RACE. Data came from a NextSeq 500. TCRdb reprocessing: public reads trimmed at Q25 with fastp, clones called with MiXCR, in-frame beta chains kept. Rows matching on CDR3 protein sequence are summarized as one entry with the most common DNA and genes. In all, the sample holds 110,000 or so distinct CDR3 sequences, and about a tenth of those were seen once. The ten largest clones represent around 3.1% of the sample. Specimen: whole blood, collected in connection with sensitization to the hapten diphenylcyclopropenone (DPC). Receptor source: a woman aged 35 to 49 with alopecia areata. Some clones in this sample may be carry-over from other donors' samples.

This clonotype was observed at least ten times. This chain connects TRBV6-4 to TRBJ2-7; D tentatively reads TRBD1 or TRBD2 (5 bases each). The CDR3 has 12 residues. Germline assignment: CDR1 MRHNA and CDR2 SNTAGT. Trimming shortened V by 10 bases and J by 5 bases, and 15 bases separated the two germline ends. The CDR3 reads CATWDLEDEQYF. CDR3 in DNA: TGTGCCACCTGGGACCTAGAGGACGAGCAGTACTTC.

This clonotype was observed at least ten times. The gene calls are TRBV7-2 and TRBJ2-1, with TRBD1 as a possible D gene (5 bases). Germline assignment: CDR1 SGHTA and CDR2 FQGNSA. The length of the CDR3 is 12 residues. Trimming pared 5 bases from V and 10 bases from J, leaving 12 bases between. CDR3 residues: CASSLDQGEQFF. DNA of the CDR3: TGTGCCAGCAGCCTTGACCAGGGCGAGCAGTTCTTC.

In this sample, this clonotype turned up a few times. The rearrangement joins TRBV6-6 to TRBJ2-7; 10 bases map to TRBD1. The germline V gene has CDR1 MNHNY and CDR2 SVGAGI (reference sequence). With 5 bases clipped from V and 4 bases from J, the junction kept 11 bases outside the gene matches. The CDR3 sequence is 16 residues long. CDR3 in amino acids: CASSPPGTGVGYEQYF. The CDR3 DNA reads TGTGCCAGCAGTCCGCCCGGGACAGGGGTAGGTTACGAGCAGTACTTC.

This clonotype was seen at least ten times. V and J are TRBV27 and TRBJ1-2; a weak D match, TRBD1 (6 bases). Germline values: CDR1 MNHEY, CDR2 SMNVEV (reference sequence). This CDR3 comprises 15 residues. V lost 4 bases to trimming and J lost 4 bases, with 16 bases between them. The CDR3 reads CASSSPGGPSYGYTF. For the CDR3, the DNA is TGTGCCAGCAGTTCCCCCGGGGGGCCATCCTATGGCTACACCTTC.

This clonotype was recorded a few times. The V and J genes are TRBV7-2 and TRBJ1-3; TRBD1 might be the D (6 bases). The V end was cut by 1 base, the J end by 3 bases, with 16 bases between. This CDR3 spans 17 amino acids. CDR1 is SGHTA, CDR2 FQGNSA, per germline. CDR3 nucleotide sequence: TGTGCCAGCAGCTTAGGGCCCGGGGGCAGGATTGGAAACACCATATATTTT. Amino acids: CASSLGPGGRIGNTIYF.

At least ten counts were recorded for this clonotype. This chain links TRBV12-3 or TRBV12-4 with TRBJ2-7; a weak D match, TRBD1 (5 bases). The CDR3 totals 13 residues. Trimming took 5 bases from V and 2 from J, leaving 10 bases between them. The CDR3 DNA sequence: TGTGCCAGCAGTCACCAGGGTCCCTACGAGCAGTACTTC. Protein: CASSHQGPYEQYF.

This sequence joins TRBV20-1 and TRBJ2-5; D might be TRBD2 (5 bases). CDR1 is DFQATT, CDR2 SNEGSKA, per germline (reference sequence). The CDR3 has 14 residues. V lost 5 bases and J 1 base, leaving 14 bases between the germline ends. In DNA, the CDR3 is TGCAGTGCTCGTTCAGGACGGGGCCAAGAGACCCAGTACTTC. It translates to CSARSGRGQETQYF.

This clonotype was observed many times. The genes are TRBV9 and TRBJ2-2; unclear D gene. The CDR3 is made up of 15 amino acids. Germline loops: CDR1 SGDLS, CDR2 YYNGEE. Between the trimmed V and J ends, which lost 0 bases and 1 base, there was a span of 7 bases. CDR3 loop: CASSVDARNTGELFF. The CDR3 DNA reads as TGTGCCAGCAGCGTAGATGCACGGAACACCGGGGAGCTGTTTTTT.

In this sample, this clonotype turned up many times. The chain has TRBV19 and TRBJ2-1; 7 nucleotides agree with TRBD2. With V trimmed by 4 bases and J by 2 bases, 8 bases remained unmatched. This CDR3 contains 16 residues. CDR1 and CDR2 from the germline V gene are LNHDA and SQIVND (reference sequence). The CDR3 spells CASSRRGGSAYNEQFF. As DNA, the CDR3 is TGTGCCAGTAGTAGGCGCGGGGGATCGGCCTACAATGAGCAGTTCTTC.

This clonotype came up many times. The CDR3 protein is CAISEPGTSGYTF. The CDR3 DNA reads as TGTGCCATCAGTGAGCCCGGGACATCTGGCTACACCTTC. The gene calls are TRBV10-3 and TRBJ1-2, with D perhaps matching TRBD1 (6 bases). The CDR3 runs to 13 residues. Germline V lookup: CDR1 ENHRY, CDR2 SYGVKD. The V gene lost 2 bases and the J gene lost 7 bases, with 11 bases spanning the gap.

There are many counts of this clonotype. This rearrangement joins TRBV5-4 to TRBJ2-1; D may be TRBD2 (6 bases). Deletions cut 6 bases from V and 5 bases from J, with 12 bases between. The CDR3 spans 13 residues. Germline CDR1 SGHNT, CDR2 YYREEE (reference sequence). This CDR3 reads CASKTGLDNEQFF. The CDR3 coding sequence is TGTGCCAGCAAAACGGGACTCGACAATGAGCAGTTCTTC.

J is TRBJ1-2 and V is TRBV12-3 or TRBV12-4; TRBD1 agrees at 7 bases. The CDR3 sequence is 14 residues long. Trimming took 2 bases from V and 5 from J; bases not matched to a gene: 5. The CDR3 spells CASSLWEGAYGYTF. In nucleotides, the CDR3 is TGTGCCAGCAGTTTATGGGAGGGGGCGTATGGCTACACCTTC.

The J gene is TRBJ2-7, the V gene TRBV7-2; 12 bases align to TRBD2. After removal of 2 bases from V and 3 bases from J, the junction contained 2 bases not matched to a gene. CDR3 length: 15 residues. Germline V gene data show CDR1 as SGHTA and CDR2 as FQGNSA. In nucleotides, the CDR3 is TGTGCCAGCAGCTTACTAGCGGGGGGGTACTACGAGCAGTACTTC. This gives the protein CASSLLAGGYYEQYF.

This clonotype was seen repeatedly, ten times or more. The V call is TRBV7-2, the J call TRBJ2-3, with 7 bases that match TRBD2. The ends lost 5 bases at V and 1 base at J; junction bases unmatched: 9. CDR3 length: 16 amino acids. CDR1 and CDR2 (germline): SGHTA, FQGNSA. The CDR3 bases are TGTGCCAGCAGCCCCGGGGCTAGCGGACGCACAGATACGCAGTATTTT. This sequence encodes CASSPGASGRTDTQYF.

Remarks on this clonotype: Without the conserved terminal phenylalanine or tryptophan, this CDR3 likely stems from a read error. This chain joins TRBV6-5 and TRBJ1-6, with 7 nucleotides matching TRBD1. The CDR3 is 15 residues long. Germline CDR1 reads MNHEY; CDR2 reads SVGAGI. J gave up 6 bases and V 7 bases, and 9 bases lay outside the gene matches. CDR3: CASNHRTGTNSPLHL. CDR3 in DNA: TGTGCCAGCAATCACAGGACAGGAACTAATTCACCCCTCCACCTT.

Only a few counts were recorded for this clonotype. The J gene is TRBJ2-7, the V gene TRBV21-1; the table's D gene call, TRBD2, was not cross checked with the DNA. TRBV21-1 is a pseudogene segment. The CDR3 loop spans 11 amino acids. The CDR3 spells CVARVADEQYF. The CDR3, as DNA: TGTGTGGCTAGGGTGGCGGATGAGCAGTACTTC.

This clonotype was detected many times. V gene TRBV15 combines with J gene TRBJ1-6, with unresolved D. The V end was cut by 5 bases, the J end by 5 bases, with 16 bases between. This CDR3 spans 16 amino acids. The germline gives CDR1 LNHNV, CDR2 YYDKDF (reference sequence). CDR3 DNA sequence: TGTGCCACCAGCGGGCAACGGTATCGACATAATTCACCCCTCCACTTT. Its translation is CATSGQRYRHNSPLHF.

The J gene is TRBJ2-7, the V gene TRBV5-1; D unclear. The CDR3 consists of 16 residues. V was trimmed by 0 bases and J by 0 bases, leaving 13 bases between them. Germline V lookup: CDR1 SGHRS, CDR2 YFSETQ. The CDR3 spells CASSLDATLDSYEQYF. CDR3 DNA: TGCGCCAGCAGCTTGGACGCGACACTCGACTCCTACGAGCAGTACTTC.

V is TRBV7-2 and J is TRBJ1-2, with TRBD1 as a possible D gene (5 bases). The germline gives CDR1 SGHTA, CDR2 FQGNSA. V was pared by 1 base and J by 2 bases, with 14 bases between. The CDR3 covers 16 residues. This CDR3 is CASSLGGRESNYGYTF. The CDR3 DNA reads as TGTGCCAGCAGCTTAGGTGGCAGGGAGTCGAACTATGGCTACACCTTC. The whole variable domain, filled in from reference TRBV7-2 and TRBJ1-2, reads GAGVSQSPSNKVTEKGKDVELRCDPISGHTALYWYRQSLGQGLEFLIYFQGNSAPDKSGLPSDRFSAERTGGSVSTLTIQRTQQEDSAVYLCASSLGGRESNYGYTFGSGTRLTVV.

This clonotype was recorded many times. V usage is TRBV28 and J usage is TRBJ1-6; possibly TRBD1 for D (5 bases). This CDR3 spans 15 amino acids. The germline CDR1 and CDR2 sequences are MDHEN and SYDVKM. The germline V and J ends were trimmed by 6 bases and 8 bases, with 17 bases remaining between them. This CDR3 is CASRRGGELDSPLHF. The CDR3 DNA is TGTGCCAGCAGGAGGGGAGGGGAGTTGGATTCACCCCTCCACTTT.

The CDR3 nucleotides are TGTGCCAGCACCCGAGACGCAGGGCCTAATGAAAAACTGTTTTTT. Protein sequence: CASTRDAGPNEKLFF. This chain uses TRBV2 with TRBJ1-4, with D perhaps TRBD1 (5 bases). The germline V gene encodes CDR1 SNHLY and CDR2 FYNNEI. The germline V and J ends were trimmed by 7 bases and 3 bases, with 15 bases remaining between them. This CDR3 region has 15 residues.

The CDR3 coding sequence is TGTGCCAGCAGCCAAGAGTGGGACAGGAACACTGAAGCTTTCTTT. This gives the protein CASSQEWDRNTEAFF. This rearrangement joins TRBV4-2 to TRBJ1-1; 7 bases align to TRBD1. V was pared by 0 bases and J by 1 base, with 2 bases of the junction left unmatched. CDR1 LGHNA and CDR2 YNFKEQ come from the germline V gene. The CDR3 consists of 15 residues.

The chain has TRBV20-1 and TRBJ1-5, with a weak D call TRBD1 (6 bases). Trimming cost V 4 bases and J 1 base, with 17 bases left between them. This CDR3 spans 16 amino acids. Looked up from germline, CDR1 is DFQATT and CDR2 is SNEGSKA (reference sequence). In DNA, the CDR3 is TGCAGTGCTATGGTACGCAGGGGCGTGAGCAATCAGCCCCAGCATTTT. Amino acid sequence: CSAMVRRGVSNQPQHF.

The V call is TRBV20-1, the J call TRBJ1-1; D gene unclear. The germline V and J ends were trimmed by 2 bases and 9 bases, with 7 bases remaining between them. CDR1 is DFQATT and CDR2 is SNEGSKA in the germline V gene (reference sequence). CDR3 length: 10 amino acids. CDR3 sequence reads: CSARRSKAFF. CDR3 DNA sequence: TGCAGTGCTAGACGGAGTAAAGCTTTCTTT.

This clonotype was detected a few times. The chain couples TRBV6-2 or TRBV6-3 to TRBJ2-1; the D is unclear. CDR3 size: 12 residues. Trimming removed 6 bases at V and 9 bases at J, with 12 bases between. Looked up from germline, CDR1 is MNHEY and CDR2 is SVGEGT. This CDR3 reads CASSPPSVEQFF. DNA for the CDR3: TGTGCCAGCAGCCCCCCCAGTGTTGAGCAGTTCTTC.

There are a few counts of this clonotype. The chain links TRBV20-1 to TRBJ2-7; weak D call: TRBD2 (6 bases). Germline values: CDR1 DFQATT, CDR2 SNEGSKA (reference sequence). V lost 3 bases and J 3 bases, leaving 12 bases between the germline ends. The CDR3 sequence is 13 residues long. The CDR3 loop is CSAREGSDYEQYF. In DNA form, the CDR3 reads TGCAGTGCTAGGGAGGGGTCTGACTACGAGCAGTACTTC.

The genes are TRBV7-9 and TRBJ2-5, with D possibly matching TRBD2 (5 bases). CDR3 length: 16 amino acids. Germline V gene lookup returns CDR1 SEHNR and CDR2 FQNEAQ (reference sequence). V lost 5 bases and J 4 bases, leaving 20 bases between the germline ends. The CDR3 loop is CASSQQLQEGGETQYF. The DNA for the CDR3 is TGTGCCAGCAGCCAACAATTACAAGAGGGTGGAGAGACCCAGTACTTC.

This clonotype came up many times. The CDR3 region is CASSFEQGTEAFF. CDR3 nucleotides: TGTGCCAGCAGTTTCGAACAGGGCACTGAAGCTTTCTTT. The chain has TRBV12-3 or TRBV12-4 and TRBJ1-1, with D perhaps matching TRBD1 (6 bases). Trimming pared 3 bases from V and 4 bases from J, leaving 9 bases between. The CDR3 is made up of 13 amino acids.

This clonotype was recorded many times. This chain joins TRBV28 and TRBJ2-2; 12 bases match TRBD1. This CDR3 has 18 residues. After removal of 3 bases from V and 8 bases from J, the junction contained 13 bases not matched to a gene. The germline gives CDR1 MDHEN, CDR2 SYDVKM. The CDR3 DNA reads TGTGCCAGCAGTTTTCCGCCGGGACAGGGGGCGGATTCGGGGGAGCTGTTTTTT. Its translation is CASSFPPGQGADSGELFF.

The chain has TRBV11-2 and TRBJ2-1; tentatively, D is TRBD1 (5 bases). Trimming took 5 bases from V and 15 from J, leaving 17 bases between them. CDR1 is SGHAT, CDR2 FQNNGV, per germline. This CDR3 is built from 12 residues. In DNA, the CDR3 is TGTGCCAGCAGCACAACGGGCAGGGCGCCGTTCTTC. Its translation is CASSTTGRAPFF.

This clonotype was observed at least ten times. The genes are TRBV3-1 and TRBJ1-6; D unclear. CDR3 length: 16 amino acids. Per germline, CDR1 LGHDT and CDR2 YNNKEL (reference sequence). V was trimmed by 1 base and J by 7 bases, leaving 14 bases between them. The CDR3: CASSQAAVGVNSPLHF. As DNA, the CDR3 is TGTGCCAGCAGCCAAGCTGCCGTCGGGGTGAATTCACCCCTCCACTTT.

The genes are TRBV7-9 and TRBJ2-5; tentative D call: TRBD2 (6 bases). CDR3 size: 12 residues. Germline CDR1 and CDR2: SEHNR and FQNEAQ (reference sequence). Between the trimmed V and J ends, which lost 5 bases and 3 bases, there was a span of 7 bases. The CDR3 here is CASSASEETQYF. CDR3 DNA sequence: TGTGCCAGCAGCGCTAGCGAAGAGACCCAGTACTTC.